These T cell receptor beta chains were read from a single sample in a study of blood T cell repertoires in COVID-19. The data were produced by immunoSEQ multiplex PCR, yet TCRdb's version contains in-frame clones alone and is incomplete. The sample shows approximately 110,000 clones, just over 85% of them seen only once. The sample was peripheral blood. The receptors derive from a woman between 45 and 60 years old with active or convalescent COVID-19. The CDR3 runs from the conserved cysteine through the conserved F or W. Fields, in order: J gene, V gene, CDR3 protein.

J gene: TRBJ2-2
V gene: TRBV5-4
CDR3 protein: CASSLGTGLSGELFF

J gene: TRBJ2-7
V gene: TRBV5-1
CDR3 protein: CASSPTSGTKRYEQYF

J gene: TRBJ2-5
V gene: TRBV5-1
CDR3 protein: CASSGTSVQETQYF

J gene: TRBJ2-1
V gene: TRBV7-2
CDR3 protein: CASSLVAGGYNEQFF

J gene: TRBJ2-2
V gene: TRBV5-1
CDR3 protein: CASSFSGTRGTGELFF

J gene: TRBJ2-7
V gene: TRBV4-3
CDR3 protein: CASSRLGTGPAEQYF

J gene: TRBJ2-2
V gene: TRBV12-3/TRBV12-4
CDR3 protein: CASITRAGELFF

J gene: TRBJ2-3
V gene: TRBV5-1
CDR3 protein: CASSSGTSQVAQYF

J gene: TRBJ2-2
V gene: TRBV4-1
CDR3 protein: CASSQGDRGQSGELFF

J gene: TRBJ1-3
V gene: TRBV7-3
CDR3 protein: CASSREQGTTIYF

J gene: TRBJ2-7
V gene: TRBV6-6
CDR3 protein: CASSPTGDEQYF